This is a list of T cell receptor beta chains from one sample in a study of T-cell reconstitution after alpha-beta-depleted transplantation in children. TCRdb recomputed calls from the PCR reads with MiXCR, one row per CDR3 protein. The table records about 230,000 distinct CDR3 sequences, over 9.5% of them present only once. The specimen was PBMCs from the stem cell graft donor, collected from the stem cell graft. The receptors originated from a human donor who donated a stem cell graft to a child with SCID. Both conserved end residues are part of each CDR3. The D gene is left open where the match is weak. Rows give clone size only sometimes, using once, few, many, or a class for an expanded clone.

J gene: TRBJ2-3
clone size: few
V gene: TRBV4-2
D gene: .
CDR3 DNA: TGTGCCAGCAGCCAACCCCCGTGGGGCGAGGCTAGCACAGATACGCAGTATTTT
CDR3 protein: CASSQPPWGEASTDTQYF

J gene: TRBJ1-5
clone size: many
V gene: TRBV12-3/TRBV12-4
D gene: TRBD1
CDR3 DNA: TGTGCCAGCAGGGGGACAGCCGATCAGCCCCAGCATTTT
CDR3 protein: CASRGTADQPQHF

J gene: TRBJ2-7
clone size: many
V gene: TRBV5-1
D gene: .
CDR3 DNA: TGCGCCAGCAGCTTGGGCCTGCTTCTCTCCTACGAGCAGTACTTC
CDR3 protein: CASSLGLLLSYEQYF

J gene: TRBJ1-1
clone size: many
V gene: TRBV20-1
D gene: TRBD1
CDR3 DNA: TGCAGTGCTTGGACAGGGGCAAGGCACACTGAAGCTTTCTTT
CDR3 protein: CSAWTGARHTEAFF

J gene: TRBJ1-4
clone size: few
V gene: TRBV19
D gene: TRBD1
CDR3 DNA: TGTGCCAGTACAACAGGGGGTTATTCGGGAAAACTGTTTTTT
CDR3 protein: CASTTGGYSGKLFF

J gene: TRBJ2-7
clone size: .
V gene: TRBV9
D gene: TRBD1
CDR3 DNA: TGTGCCAGCAGCGTAACGGGACAGGGGGCCCTCGGTGAGCAGTACTTC
CDR3 protein: CASSVTGQGALGEQYF

J gene: TRBJ2-7
clone size: few
V gene: TRBV5-1
D gene: .
CDR3 DNA: TGCGCCAGCAGCTTGGGGTTCGGGGGCGCCTACGAGCAGTACTTC
CDR3 protein: CASSLGFGGAYEQYF

J gene: TRBJ2-1
clone size: many
V gene: TRBV7-2
D gene: TRBD2
CDR3 DNA: TGTGCCAGCAGCTTTGGGACTAGCGGGGGACCCCGGGGTAATGAGCAGTTCTTC
CDR3 protein: CASSFGTSGGPRGNEQFF

J gene: TRBJ2-2
clone size: few
V gene: TRBV7-9
D gene: .
CDR3 DNA: TGTGCCAGCAGCCCACAGACCAGTACCGGGGAGCTGTTTTTT
CDR3 protein: CASSPQTSTGELFF

J gene: TRBJ2-1
clone size: .
V gene: TRBV7-3
D gene: TRBD2
CDR3 DNA: TGTGCCAGCAGCCCAGGACTAGCGGGGGTTGATGAGCAGTTCTTC
CDR3 protein: CASSPGLAGVDEQFF

J gene: TRBJ1-6
clone size: many
V gene: TRBV7-9
D gene: .
CDR3 DNA: TGTGCCAGCAGCTTAGGAGGCAGCCGCGATTCACCCCTCCACTTT
CDR3 protein: CASSLGGSRDSPLHF

J gene: TRBJ2-7
clone size: many
V gene: TRBV6-2/TRBV6-3
D gene: .
CDR3 DNA: TGTGCCAGCAGTTACCACGGACGAGAGCAGTACTTC
CDR3 protein: CASSYHGREQYF

J gene: TRBJ2-5
clone size: many
V gene: TRBV7-2
D gene: .
CDR3 DNA: TGTGCCAGCAGCCGCTCAGGGAGCGAACAAGAGACCCAGTACTTC
CDR3 protein: CASSRSGSEQETQYF

J gene: TRBJ2-3
clone size: many
V gene: TRBV12-3/TRBV12-4
D gene: TRBD2
CDR3 DNA: TGTGCCAGCAGTCTCAGCGGGGGGCAGGGAGATACGCAGTATTTT
CDR3 protein: CASSLSGGQGDTQYF

J gene: TRBJ2-1
clone size: many
V gene: TRBV5-1
D gene: .
CDR3 DNA: TGCGCCAGCAGCCACACTAGGGGCATTGGCAATGAGCAGTTCTTC
CDR3 protein: CASSHTRGIGNEQFF

J gene: TRBJ2-5
clone size: many
V gene: TRBV20-1
D gene: TRBD1
CDR3 DNA: TGCAGTGCGATCGGGACAGCCCAAGAGACCCAGTACTTC
CDR3 protein: CSAIGTAQETQYF

J gene: TRBJ1-2
clone size: many
V gene: TRBV5-1
D gene: .
CDR3 DNA: TGCGCCAGCAGCTTGGTGGAGGGCTATGGCTACACCTTC
CDR3 protein: CASSLVEGYGYTF

J gene: TRBJ1-4
clone size: few
V gene: TRBV18
D gene: .
CDR3 DNA: TGTGCCAGCTCACCATCAACAGTTGAAAAACTGTTTTTT
CDR3 protein: CASSPSTVEKLFF

J gene: TRBJ1-6
clone size: .
V gene: TRBV12-3/TRBV12-4
D gene: .
CDR3 DNA: TGTGCCAGCGGTCTATCTCGGGCCGTAAATTCACCCCTCCACTTT
CDR3 protein: CASGLSRAVNSPLHF

J gene: TRBJ2-5
clone size: many
V gene: TRBV4-2
D gene: .
CDR3 DNA: TGTGCCAGCAGCCCCGGGACAACACAAGAGACCCAGTACTTC
CDR3 protein: CASSPGTTQETQYF

J gene: TRBJ2-2
clone size: many
V gene: TRBV12-3/TRBV12-4
D gene: .
CDR3 DNA: TGTGCCAGCAGTTTGGAGACAGTCGATACCGGGGAGCTGTTTTTT
CDR3 protein: CASSLETVDTGELFF

J gene: TRBJ2-1
clone size: many
V gene: TRBV7-9
D gene: TRBD1
CDR3 DNA: TGTGCCAGCAGCTTAGCGGGACAGGGGGCATATGAGCAGTTCTTC
CDR3 protein: CASSLAGQGAYEQFF

J gene: TRBJ1-5
clone size: many
V gene: TRBV5-1
D gene: .
CDR3 DNA: TGCGCCAGCAGCTTGGAAGGGTCCAGGTTGGAGCCCCAGCATTTT
CDR3 protein: CASSLEGSRLEPQHF

J gene: TRBJ1-2
clone size: many
V gene: TRBV27
D gene: TRBD1
CDR3 DNA: TGTGCCAGCAGTTTAAGGGACAGCCGCGGCTACACCTTC
CDR3 protein: CASSLRDSRGYTF

J gene: TRBJ1-4
clone size: .
V gene: TRBV29-1
D gene: .
CDR3 DNA: TGCAGCGCCCAGACTGAAAAACTGTTTTTT
CDR3 protein: CSAQTEKLFF

J gene: TRBJ2-3
clone size: many
V gene: TRBV6-4
D gene: TRBD1
CDR3 DNA: TGTGCCAGCAGTGAGGGACAGGGGGCTACAGATACGCAGTATTTT
CDR3 protein: CASSEGQGATDTQYF

J gene: TRBJ1-2
clone size: many
V gene: TRBV6-2/TRBV6-3
D gene: .
CDR3 DNA: TGTGCCAGCAGTTTCCCCCAGGGGCCCGGACGCTATGGCTACACCTTC
CDR3 protein: CASSFPQGPGRYGYTF

J gene: TRBJ2-3
clone size: .
V gene: TRBV6-9
D gene: .
CDR3 DNA: TGTGCTCGGGGCCTCCACAGCCCTCCTAGCACAGATACGCAGTATTTT
CDR3 protein: CARGLHSPPSTDTQYF

J gene: TRBJ1-1
clone size: many
V gene: TRBV9
D gene: TRBD1
CDR3 DNA: TGTGCCAGCAGCAGCGACAGGGGGGGAGCTTTCTTT
CDR3 protein: CASSSDRGGAFF

J gene: TRBJ1-4
clone size: many
V gene: TRBV5-1
D gene: TRBD1
CDR3 DNA: TGCGCCAGCAGCTTGGCCGACGGACAGGTCCAAAAACTGTTTTTT
CDR3 protein: CASSLADGQVQKLFF

J gene: TRBJ2-2
clone size: many
V gene: TRBV5-1
D gene: .
CDR3 DNA: TGCGCCAGCAGCGCTCAGGCGAACACCGGGGAGCTGTTTTTT
CDR3 protein: CASSAQANTGELFF

J gene: TRBJ1-4
clone size: many
V gene: TRBV5-1
D gene: TRBD1
CDR3 DNA: TGCGCCAGCAGCTTGAGGACAGGGGGAAATGAAAAACTGTTTTTT
CDR3 protein: CASSLRTGGNEKLFF

J gene: TRBJ1-1
clone size: many
V gene: TRBV12-3/TRBV12-4
D gene: .
CDR3 DNA: TGTGCCAGCAGTATTGCCCGGAACACTGAAGCTTTCTTT
CDR3 protein: CASSIARNTEAFF

J gene: TRBJ1-1
clone size: many
V gene: TRBV12-3/TRBV12-4
D gene: .
CDR3 DNA: TGTGCCAGCAGTCGCGGATGGGGGTCTTTGACTGAAGCTTTCTTT
CDR3 protein: CASSRGWGSLTEAFF

J gene: TRBJ2-3
clone size: many
V gene: TRBV4-2
D gene: TRBD2
CDR3 DNA: TGTGCCAGCAGTCAAGTCTTAGCGGGGGACACAGATACGCAGTATTTT
CDR3 protein: CASSQVLAGDTDTQYF

J gene: TRBJ1-5
clone size: many
V gene: TRBV20-1
D gene: .
CDR3 DNA: TGCAGTGCTAAAGTTGGTCGGCAGGGCAATCAGCCCCAGCATTTT
CDR3 protein: CSAKVGRQGNQPQHF

J gene: TRBJ1-1
clone size: many
V gene: TRBV7-2
D gene: .
CDR3 DNA: TGTGCCAGCAGATTCACAGGTTTGGGTGCTCCGGTCTTT
CDR3 protein: CASRFTGLGAPVF

J gene: TRBJ2-3
clone size: many
V gene: TRBV5-1
D gene: .
CDR3 DNA: TGCGCCAGCAGCTTTTACTCCAGCACAGATACGCAGTATTTT
CDR3 protein: CASSFYSSTDTQYF

J gene: TRBJ2-5
clone size: few
V gene: TRBV28
D gene: .
CDR3 DNA: TGTGCCAGCAGCACAGGCCATCGGGAGACCCAGTACTTC
CDR3 protein: CASSTGHRETQYF

J gene: TRBJ2-5
clone size: .
V gene: TRBV2
D gene: TRBD1
CDR3 DNA: TGTGCCAGCAGCGATGGGACAGGGACGAAAGAGACCCAGTACTTC
CDR3 protein: CASSDGTGTKETQYF

J gene: TRBJ1-6
clone size: many
V gene: TRBV7-9
D gene: .
CDR3 DNA: TGTGCCAGCGGAGTGAATAATTCACCCCTCCACTTT
CDR3 protein: CASGVNNSPLHF

J gene: TRBJ2-5
clone size: many
V gene: TRBV20-1
D gene: TRBD2
CDR3 DNA: TGCAGTGTTCGGGGGGGATCAGAGACCCAGTACTTC
CDR3 protein: CSVRGGSETQYF

J gene: TRBJ2-3
clone size: many
V gene: TRBV28
D gene: .
CDR3 DNA: TGTGCCAGCAGTTTATACGCAGGCCGCACAGATACGCAGTATTTT
CDR3 protein: CASSLYAGRTDTQYF

J gene: TRBJ1-5
clone size: many
V gene: TRBV10-2
D gene: .
CDR3 DNA: TGCGCCAGCAGCTCGACCCATAGCAATCAGCCCCAGCATTTT
CDR3 protein: CASSSTHSNQPQHF

J gene: TRBJ2-1
clone size: many
V gene: TRBV30
D gene: TRBD1
CDR3 DNA: TGTGCCTGGAGTGTCGGACAGGGGTACAATGAGCAGTTCTTC
CDR3 protein: CAWSVGQGYNEQFF

J gene: TRBJ1-2
clone size: many
V gene: TRBV5-1
D gene: .
CDR3 DNA: TGCGCCAGCAGCTTGGGTGGCTCCTATGGCTACACCTTC
CDR3 protein: CASSLGGSYGYTF

J gene: TRBJ2-7
clone size: many
V gene: TRBV15
D gene: TRBD1
CDR3 DNA: TGTGCCACCAGCAGATCGGGACAGTTCTACGAGCAGTACTTC
CDR3 protein: CATSRSGQFYEQYF

J gene: TRBJ1-6
clone size: many
V gene: TRBV6-1
D gene: TRBD1
CDR3 DNA: TGTGCCAGCAGGCCAGGGGGCTTCTACAATTCACCCCTCCACTTT
CDR3 protein: CASRPGGFYNSPLHF

J gene: TRBJ1-6
clone size: many
V gene: TRBV7-9
D gene: TRBD1
CDR3 DNA: TGTGCCAGCAGCTTAGCGTACAGGGGGAATTCACCCCTCCACTTT
CDR3 protein: CASSLAYRGNSPLHF

J gene: TRBJ2-1
clone size: many
V gene: TRBV5-1
D gene: .
CDR3 DNA: TGCGCCAGCAGCTTGGGGTCGGGCTCCTACAATGAGCAGTTCTTC
CDR3 protein: CASSLGSGSYNEQFF

J gene: TRBJ2-5
clone size: many
V gene: TRBV20-1
D gene: TRBD2
CDR3 DNA: TGCAGTGCTAGTTCCGCGGGGGGGCATGGGACCCAGTACTTC
CDR3 protein: CSASSAGGHGTQYF

J gene: TRBJ1-2
clone size: many
V gene: TRBV4-3
D gene: TRBD1
CDR3 DNA: TGCGCCAGCAGCCAAGATGGTTCGAGACAGGGAAATGGCTACACCTTC
CDR3 protein: CASSQDGSRQGNGYTF

J gene: TRBJ2-2
clone size: many
V gene: TRBV9
D gene: .
CDR3 DNA: TGTGCCAGCAGCGTAGAATGGGGGGCAAACACCGGGGAGCTGTTTTTT
CDR3 protein: CASSVEWGANTGELFF

J gene: TRBJ1-3
clone size: many
V gene: TRBV28
D gene: .
CDR3 DNA: TGTGCCAGCAGTGCCCTACAGGGACGCTCTGGAAACACCATATATTTT
CDR3 protein: CASSALQGRSGNTIYF

J gene: TRBJ2-7
clone size: many
V gene: TRBV20-1
D gene: .
CDR3 DNA: TGCAGTGCTAGAGGAACGGGGGTCCTTACTGAGCAGTACTTC
CDR3 protein: CSARGTGVLTEQYF